This T cell receptor beta chain is from a study of graft-versus-host responses after intestinal transplantation. Study at large: The study gave all recipients anti-thymocyte globulin induction, then tacrolimus and steroids for about 3 years. Overall study findings and caveats: GvH clone levels peaked in circulation, and this peak was associated with early post-transplant HvG declines. Within the allografts of patients who had graft-donor T cell macrochimerism, graft-versus-host to host-versus-graft clonal ratios were high.

V lost 5 bases to trimming and J lost 5 bases, with 12 bases between them. The CDR3 runs 13 residues. Germline CDR1 is LNHDA and CDR2 is SQIVND (reference sequence). For this clone: As yet, its antigen is unknown.

Using immunoSEQ multiplex PCR, the repertoire was profiled, and TCRdb retains in-frame clones only, with some absent. In the table there are 23,000 or so clones, 85% to 95% of which are singletons. The clonotype comes from a human patient who received an intestinal transplant, so some T cells may come from the graft donor. The material was PBMCs, obtained 18 days after transplant. The chain links TRBV19 to TRBJ1-1; D ambiguous. CDR3 coding DNA: TGTGCCAGTAGTGAAGCGAGGTATACTGAAGCTTTCTTT. Encoded protein: CASSEARYTEAFF.